The 22 T cell receptor beta chains reported below all come from one sample, sequenced in a study of metastatic and nonmetastatic thyroid tumors. Ahead of thyroid surgery, no patient had received treatment of any kind. TCRdb re-clonotyped the PCR reads through MiXCR. The table includes tens of thousands of clones, roughly 25% detected once. Sequencing input: blood. The source is a female donor with papillary thyroid cancer or a benign thyroid nodule (not recorded which). Some clones in this sample may be carry-over from other donors' samples.

This clone is labeled as medium-sized (0.01 to 0.1%). The rearrangement uses TRBV5-1 and TRBJ1-2; 10 nucleotides match TRBD1. CDR1 is SGHRS and CDR2 is YFSETQ in the germline V gene. This CDR3 is 15 amino acids long. The J segment lost 8 bases and the V segment lost 5 bases, leaving 12 bases of the junction unmatched. For the CDR3, the DNA is TGCGCCAGCAGACGCCCCCGACAGGGGGCGAGCGGCTACACCTTC. Residues: CASRRPRQGASGYTF.

V is TRBV4-3 and J is TRBJ2-2, with 7 bases matching TRBD1. Germline V gives CDR1 LGHNA, CDR2 YSLEER. Germline trimming cut 2 bases from V and 11 bases from J; bases unmatched to any gene: 17. The CDR3 sequence is 17 residues long. The CDR3 DNA reads TGCGCCAGCAGCCAAAACCCCGGGACAGATAACACCGTAGAGCTGTTTTTT. It codes for CASSQNPGTDNTVELFF.

V and J are TRBV28 and TRBJ1-1; 9 positions agree with TRBD1. The germline V gene has CDR1 MDHEN and CDR2 SYDVKM. This CDR3 contains 14 residues. Trimming cost V 3 bases and J 4 bases; bases outside gene matches: 3. The CDR3: CASSFGQGFTEAFF. In DNA form, the CDR3 reads TGTGCCAGCAGTTTCGGACAGGGGTTCACTGAAGCTTTCTTT. The variable domain in full, completed from reference TRBV28 and TRBJ1-1, reads DVKVTQSSRYLVKRTGEKVFLECVQDMDHENMFWYRQDPGLGLRLIYFSYDVKMKEKGDIPEGYSVSREKKERFSLILESASTNQTSMYLCASSFGQGFTEAFFGQGTRLTVV.

With respect to this clone: This clone may be a read error of a much larger clone one base away. Other DNA sequences in this specimen translate into the identical CDR3. CDR3 bases: TGTGCCAGCTCGCCATTGGCGGGAAGCACAGATACGCAGTATTTT. As protein: CASSPLAGSTDTQYF. This chain joins TRBV18 and TRBJ2-3, with D tentatively TRBD2 (6 bases). V dropped 6 bases and J dropped 0 bases, with 13 bases sitting between them. CDR1 and CDR2 from the germline V gene are KGHSH and LQKENI. This CDR3 comprises 15 residues.

This clone was seen ten or more times. The chain has TRBV27 and TRBJ1-3; D is uncertain. Looked up from germline, CDR1 is MNHEY and CDR2 is SMNVEV (reference sequence). This CDR3 contains 13 residues. V was shortened by 4 bases and J by 2 bases, with 6 bases between the two germline ends. The CDR3 region has the DNA TGTGCCAGCAGTTCCGTCGCTGGAAACACCATATATTTT. Its protein is CASSSVAGNTIYF.

V gene TRBV27 combines with J gene TRBJ1-1; no definite D call. Trimming removed 5 bases from V and 7 bases from J, with 14 bases in between. This CDR3 comprises 13 residues. Germline lookup yields CDR1 MNHEY and CDR2 SMNVEV (reference sequence). The CDR3, as DNA: TGTGCCAGCAGTCATACGGTAAAAAATGAAGCTTTCTTT. The encoded protein is CASSHTVKNEAFF.

This clone is medium-sized by share. The same CDR3 also results from other DNA sequences found in this sample. The rearrangement links TRBV6-1 to TRBJ1-5; D unresolved. CDR1 and CDR2 (germline): MNHNS, SASEGT. V gave up 3 bases and J gave up 6 bases, with 3 bases separating them. The CDR3 runs to 11 residues. The DNA of the CDR3 is TGTGCCAGCAGTGAGACTCAGCCCCAGCATTTT. Translating gives CASSETQPQHF.

The CDR3 loop is CASSLQSVYNEQFF. The CDR3 coding sequence is TGTGCCAGCAGTTTACAGTCTGTTTACAATGAGCAGTTCTTC. This rearrangement joins TRBV2 to TRBJ2-1; D is ambiguous. Trimming removed 5 bases at V and 4 bases at J, with 12 bases between. The CDR3 sequence is 14 residues long. Germline-derived CDR1 and CDR2 are SNHLY and FYNNEI.

The V and J genes are TRBV20-1 and TRBJ1-2; tentatively, D is TRBD1 (5 bases). V lost 1 base to trimming and J lost 4 bases, with 16 bases between them. From germline, CDR1 is DFQATT and CDR2 SNEGSKA (reference sequence). The CDR3 has 15 residues. CDR3 bases: TGCAGTGCTAGAGTCCCCAGGGAGCTTGGCTATGGCTACACCTTC. The encoded protein is CSARVPRELGYGYTF.

This clone was counted a few times. In nucleotides, the CDR3 is TGTGCCGAGCAACGACAGGGGCAAGAGACCCAGTACTTC. Its protein is CAEQRQGQETQYF. This chain links TRBV28 with TRBJ2-5, with 8 bases lining up with TRBD1. The V gene end was trimmed by 11 bases and the J gene end by 2 bases; junction bases not matched to a gene: 7. The CDR3 runs to 13 residues. The germline CDR1 and CDR2 sequences are MDHEN and SYDVKM.

This clone was seen repeatedly, ten times or more. Other DNA sequences in this sample translate to the same CDR3. This chain joins TRBV7-3 and TRBJ2-3; D perhaps matches TRBD2 (6 bases). There are 16 residues in the CDR3. Trimming pared 1 base from V and 3 bases from J, leaving 14 bases between. Germline CDR1 reads SGHTA; CDR2 reads FQGTGA. The CDR3 region has the DNA TGTGCCAGCAGCTTAAGCGGGGCTGGATCGACAGATACGCAGTATTTT. This encodes CASSLSGAGSTDTQYF.

This clone is labeled medium-sized. This rearrangement joins TRBV6-1 to TRBJ1-5; tentatively, D is TRBD1 (5 bases). Trimming removed 7 bases at V and 0 bases at J, with 16 bases between. This CDR3 comprises 16 residues. Germline V gene data show CDR1 as MNHNS and CDR2 as SASEGT. CDR3 bases: TGTGCCAGCACGAGAAACCGGGACGGTAGCAATCAGCCCCAGCATTTT. It encodes CASTRNRDGSNQPQHF.

As for this clone: The conserved closing phenylalanine or tryptophan is absent in this CDR3, likely reflecting a read error. CDR3 DNA: TGTGCCAGTAGCCAGTTCGCAGATACGCAGTATTGT. This gives the protein CASSQFADTQYC. This chain joins TRBV7-2 and TRBJ2-3, with unresolved D. Germline loops: CDR1 SGHTA, CDR2 FQGNSA. Between the trimmed V and J ends, which lost 9 bases and 4 bases, there was a span of 11 bases. The CDR3 loop spans 12 amino acids.

J is TRBJ1-5 and V is TRBV20-1; the match to TRBD1 covers 8 bases. V gave up 4 bases and J gave up 2 bases; unmatched junction bases: 7. The CDR3 covers 15 residues. Germline CDR1 is DFQATT and CDR2 is SNEGSKA (reference sequence). CDR3 sequence reads: CSATPGGRGNQPQHF. The CDR3 DNA follows: TGCAGTGCTACCCCAGGGGGCAGGGGCAATCAGCCCCAGCATTTT.

The sample holds many counts of this clone. This chain links TRBV7-2 with TRBJ1-1, with D possibly TRBD1 on 5 matching bases. In germline, CDR1 is SGHTA, CDR2 FQGNSA. Trimming removed 4 bases from V and 0 bases from J, with 12 bases in between. The CDR3 spans 15 residues. DNA for the CDR3: TGTGCCAGCAGCTACCAGCCGGGGCTGAACACTGAAGCTTTCTTT. This gives the protein CASSYQPGLNTEAFF.

This clone was seen at least ten times. The chain is built from TRBV2 and TRBJ2-6, with 9 bases fitting TRBD2. Looked up from germline, CDR1 is SNHLY and CDR2 is FYNNEI. Losses at the gene ends were 6 bases for V and 3 bases for J; bases not matched to a gene: 6. The CDR3 contains 16 residues. The CDR3 sequence: CASSETSGSGANVLTF. CDR3 DNA sequence: TGTGCCAGCAGCGAGACTAGCGGTAGTGGGGCCAACGTCCTGACTTTC.

The count of this clone is one. This sequence joins TRBV4-1 and TRBJ2-2; D is perhaps TRBD2 (6 bases). The germline CDR1 and CDR2 sequences are MGHRA and YSYEKL. CDR3 length equals 16 residues. Trimming took off 4 bases at V and 0 bases at J, with 12 bases between the two ends. The CDR3 region is CASSPPPGANTGELFF. The DNA for the CDR3 is TGCGCCAGCAGCCCCCCCCCGGGAGCGAACACCGGGGAGCTGTTTTTT.

The V call is TRBV30, the J call TRBJ2-7, with D uncertain. The CDR3 is made up of 14 amino acids. The V gene lost 6 bases and the J gene lost 2 bases, with 17 bases spanning the gap. Germline V gene lookup returns CDR1 GTSNPN and CDR2 SVGIG (reference sequence). The CDR3 coding sequence is TGTGCCTGTCTGGCCTCGACTCATACCTACGAGCAGTACTTC. It codes for CACLASTHTYEQYF.

Relative to its sample, this clone is medium-sized. V is TRBV6-1 and J is TRBJ2-3; a weak D match, TRBD2 (6 bases). This CDR3 comprises 16 residues. Germline V CDR1 and CDR2: MNHNS, SASEGT. V gave up 6 bases and J gave up 3 bases, with 19 bases separating them. CDR3 amino acids: CASRIAVEGRTDTQYF. In DNA form, the CDR3 reads TGTGCCAGCAGAATCGCCGTGGAGGGGAGGACAGATACGCAGTATTTT.

This clone was detected ten times or more. The chain couples TRBV5-8 to TRBJ1-1; 7 bases agree with TRBD1. Per the germline V gene, CDR1 is SGHTS and CDR2 is YDEGEE. The CDR3 is made up of 16 amino acids. The V gene end was trimmed by 0 bases and the J gene end by 3 bases; junction bases not matched to a gene: 8. The DNA for the CDR3 is TGTGCCAGCAGCTTGGTACAGGGGCGAAGGGACACTGAAGCTTTCTTT. It specifies CASSLVQGRRDTEAFF.

Many counts were recorded for this clone. This chain links TRBV7-2 with TRBJ2-5; D not certain. V gave up 5 bases and J gave up 10 bases, with 26 bases separating them. The CDR3 is 16 residues long. CDR1 and CDR2 (germline): SGHTA, FQGNSA. The CDR3 DNA sequence: TGTGCCAGCAGCAGGGAAGCAGGCCGTAAGTCAGATGGCCAGTACTTC. This gives the protein CASSREAGRKSDGQYF.

In its sample, this clone is medium-sized. This chain joins TRBV12-3 or TRBV12-4 and TRBJ2-7; TRBD1 might be the D (6 bases). The V end lost 1 base, the J end lost 3 bases, and 10 bases lay between the germline ends. The CDR3 runs 14 residues. In nucleotides, the CDR3 is TGTGCCAGCAGTTTAGGTGGGGGCGGCTACGAGCAGTACTTC. This encodes CASSLGGGGYEQYF.